The clone carrying this T cell receptor (beta chain) was found many times. TCR beta VDJ and CDR3 profiling used genomic DNA as template. TCRdb reprocessed the reads via MiXCR and lists one record per CDR3 protein. The sample shows 200,000 to 250,000 distinct CDR3 sequences, roughly 33% of them seen only once. The source of the sample is a study of CD8+CD57+ T cells in acquired aplastic anemia. The CDR3 is made up of 13 amino acids. The germline V and J ends were trimmed by 7 bases and 5 bases, with 14 bases remaining between them. In germline, CDR1 is SNHLY, CDR2 FYNNEI. Sequenced input: sorted CD4+, CD8+, or CD8+CD57+ T cells (not recorded which) from PBMCs. The receptor was isolated from a human donor in good health, serving as a control. The rearrangement links TRBV2 to TRBJ1-2, with D possibly matching TRBD1 (5 bases). CDR3 sequence: CASKRLGAYGYTF. The CDR3 DNA follows: TGTGCCAGCAAGCGCCTTGGGGCGTATGGCTACACCTTC.